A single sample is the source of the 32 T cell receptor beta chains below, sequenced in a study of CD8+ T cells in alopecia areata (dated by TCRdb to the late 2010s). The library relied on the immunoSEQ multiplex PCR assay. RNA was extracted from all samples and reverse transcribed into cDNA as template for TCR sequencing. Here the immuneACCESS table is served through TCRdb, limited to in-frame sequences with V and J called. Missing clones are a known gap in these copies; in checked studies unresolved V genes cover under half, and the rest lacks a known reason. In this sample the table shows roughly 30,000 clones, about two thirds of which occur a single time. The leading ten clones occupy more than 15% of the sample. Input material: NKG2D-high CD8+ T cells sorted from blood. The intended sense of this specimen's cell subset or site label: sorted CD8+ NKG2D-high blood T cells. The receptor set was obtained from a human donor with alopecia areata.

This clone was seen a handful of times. The CDR3 loop reads CSVNPVGAGNEQFF. The CDR3 nucleotides are TGCAGCGTAAATCCCGTGGGGGCAGGGAATGAGCAGTTCTTC. The rearrangement links TRBV29-1 to TRBJ2-1, with D possibly TRBD1 on 6 matching bases. With 6 bases removed from V and 7 bases from J, the gap between germline ends came to 19 bases. The CDR3 loop spans 14 amino acids. Germline CDR1 and CDR2: SQVTM and ANQGSEA.

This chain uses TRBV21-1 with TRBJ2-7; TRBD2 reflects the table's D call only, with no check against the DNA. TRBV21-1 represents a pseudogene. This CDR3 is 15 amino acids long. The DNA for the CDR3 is TGTGCCAGCAGCCTCCGGACTAGCGGGGGTTACGAGCAGTACTTC. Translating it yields CASSLRTSGGYEQYF.

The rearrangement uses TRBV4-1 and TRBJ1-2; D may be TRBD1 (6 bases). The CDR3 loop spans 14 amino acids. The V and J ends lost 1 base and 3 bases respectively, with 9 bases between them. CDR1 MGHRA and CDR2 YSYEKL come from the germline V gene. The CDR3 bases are TGCGCCAGCAGCCAAGGGGCAGGGGACTATGGCTACACCTTC. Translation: CASSQGAGDYGYTF.

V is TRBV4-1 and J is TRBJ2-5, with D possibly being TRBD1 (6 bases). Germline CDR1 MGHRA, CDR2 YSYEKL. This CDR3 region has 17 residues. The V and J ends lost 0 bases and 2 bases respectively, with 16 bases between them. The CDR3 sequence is CASSQERGGVGQETQYF. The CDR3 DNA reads TGCGCCAGCAGCCAAGAGAGAGGGGGAGTGGGACAAGAGACCCAGTACTTC.

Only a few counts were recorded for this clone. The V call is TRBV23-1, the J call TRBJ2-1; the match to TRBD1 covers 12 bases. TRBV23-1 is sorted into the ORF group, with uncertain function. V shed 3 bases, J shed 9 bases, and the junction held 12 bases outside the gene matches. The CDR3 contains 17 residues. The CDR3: CASSQPYSGTGGSEQFF. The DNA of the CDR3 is TGCGCCAGCAGTCAGCCTTATTCCGGGACAGGGGGCAGTGAGCAGTTCTTC.

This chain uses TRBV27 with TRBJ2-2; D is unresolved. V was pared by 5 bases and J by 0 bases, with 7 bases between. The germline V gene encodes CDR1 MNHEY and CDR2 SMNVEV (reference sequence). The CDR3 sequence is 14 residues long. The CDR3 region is CASSIQTNTGELFF. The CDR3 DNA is TGTGCCAGCAGTATACAGACGAACACCGGGGAGCTGTTTTTT.

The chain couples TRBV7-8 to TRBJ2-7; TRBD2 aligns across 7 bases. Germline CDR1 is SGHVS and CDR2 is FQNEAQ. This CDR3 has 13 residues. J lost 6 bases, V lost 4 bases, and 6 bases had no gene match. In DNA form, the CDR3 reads TGTGCCAGCAGCTCGAGGACTAGTTTCGAGCAGTACTTC. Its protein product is CASSSRTSFEQYF.

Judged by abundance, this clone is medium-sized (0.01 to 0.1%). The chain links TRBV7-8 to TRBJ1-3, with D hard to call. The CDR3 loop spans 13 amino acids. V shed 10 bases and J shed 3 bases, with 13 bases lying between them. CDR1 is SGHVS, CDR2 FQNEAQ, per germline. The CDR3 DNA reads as TGTGCCACCGACCGCGGAAATGGAAACACCATATATTTT. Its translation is CATDRGNGNTIYF.

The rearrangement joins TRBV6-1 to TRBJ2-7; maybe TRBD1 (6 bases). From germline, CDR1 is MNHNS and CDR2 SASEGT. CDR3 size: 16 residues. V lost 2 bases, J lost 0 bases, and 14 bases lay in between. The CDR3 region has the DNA TGTGCCAGCAGTGAATTCCAGGGGATGAGCTCCTACGAGCAGTACTTC. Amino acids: CASSEFQGMSSYEQYF.

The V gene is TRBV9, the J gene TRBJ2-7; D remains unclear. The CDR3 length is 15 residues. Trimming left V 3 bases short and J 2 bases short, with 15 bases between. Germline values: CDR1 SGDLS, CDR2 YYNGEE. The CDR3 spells CASSAEATATYEQYF. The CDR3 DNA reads TGTGCCAGCAGCGCAGAAGCTACAGCTACCTACGAGCAGTACTTC.

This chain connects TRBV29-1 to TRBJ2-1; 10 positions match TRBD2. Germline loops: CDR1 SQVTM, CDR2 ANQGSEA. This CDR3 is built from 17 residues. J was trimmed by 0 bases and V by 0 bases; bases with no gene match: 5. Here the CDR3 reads CSVEDLSSGSSYNEQFF. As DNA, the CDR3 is TGCAGCGTTGAAGATCTATCTAGCGGGAGCTCCTACAATGAGCAGTTCTTC.

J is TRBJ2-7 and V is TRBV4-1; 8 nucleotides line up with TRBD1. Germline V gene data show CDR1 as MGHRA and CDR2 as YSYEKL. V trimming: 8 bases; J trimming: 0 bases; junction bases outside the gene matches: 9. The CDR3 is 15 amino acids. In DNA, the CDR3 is TGCGCCAGCTCAACCCGGACAGGGCTCTCCTACGAGCAGTACTTC. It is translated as CASSTRTGLSYEQYF.

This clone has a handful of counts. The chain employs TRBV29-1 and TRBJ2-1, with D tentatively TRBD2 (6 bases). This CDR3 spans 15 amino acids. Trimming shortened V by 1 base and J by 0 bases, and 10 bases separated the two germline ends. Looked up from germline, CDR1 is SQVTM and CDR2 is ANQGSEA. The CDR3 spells CSVEGEESSYNEQFF. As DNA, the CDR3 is TGCAGCGTTGAAGGGGAGGAGAGCTCCTACAATGAGCAGTTCTTC.

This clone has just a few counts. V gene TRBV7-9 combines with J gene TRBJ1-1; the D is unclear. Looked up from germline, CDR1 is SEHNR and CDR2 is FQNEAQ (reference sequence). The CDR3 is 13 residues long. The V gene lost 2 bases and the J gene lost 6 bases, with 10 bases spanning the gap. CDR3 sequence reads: CASSLMSFPEAFF. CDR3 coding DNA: TGTGCCAGCAGCTTAATGTCATTCCCTGAAGCTTTCTTT.

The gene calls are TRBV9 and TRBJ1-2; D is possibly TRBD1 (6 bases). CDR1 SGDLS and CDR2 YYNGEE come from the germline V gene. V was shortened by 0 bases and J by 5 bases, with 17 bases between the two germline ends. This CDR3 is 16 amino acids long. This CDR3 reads CASSVGPSWTAYGYTF. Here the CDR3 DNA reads TGTGCCAGCAGCGTAGGTCCAAGTTGGACAGCTTATGGCTACACCTTC.

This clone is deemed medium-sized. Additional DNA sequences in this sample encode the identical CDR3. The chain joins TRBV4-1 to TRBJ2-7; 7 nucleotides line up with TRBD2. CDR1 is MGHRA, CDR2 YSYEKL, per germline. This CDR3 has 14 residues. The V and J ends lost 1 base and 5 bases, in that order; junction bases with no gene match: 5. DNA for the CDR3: TGCGCCAGCAGCCAAGGGCCGGGAGGAGACGAGCAGTACTTC. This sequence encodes CASSQGPGGDEQYF.

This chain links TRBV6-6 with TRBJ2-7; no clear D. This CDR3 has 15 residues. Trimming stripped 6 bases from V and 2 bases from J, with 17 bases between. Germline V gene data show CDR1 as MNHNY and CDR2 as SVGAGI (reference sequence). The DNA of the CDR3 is TGTGCCAGCAGCCACGGGTACCAGCCAGCCTACGAGCAGTACTTC. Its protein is CASSHGYQPAYEQYF.

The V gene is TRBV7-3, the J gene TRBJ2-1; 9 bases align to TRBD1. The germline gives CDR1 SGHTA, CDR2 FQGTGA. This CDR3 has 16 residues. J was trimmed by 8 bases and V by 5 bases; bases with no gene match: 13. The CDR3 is CASSPNGGQGSDEQFF. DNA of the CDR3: TGTGCCAGCAGCCCGAATGGAGGACAGGGGTCTGATGAGCAGTTCTTC.

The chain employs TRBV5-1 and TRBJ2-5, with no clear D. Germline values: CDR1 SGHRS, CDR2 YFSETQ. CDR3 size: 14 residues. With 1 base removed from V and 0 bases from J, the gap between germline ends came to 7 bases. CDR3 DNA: TGCGCCAGCAGCTTGCTAGGGTACCAAGAGACCCAGTACTTC. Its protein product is CASSLLGYQETQYF.

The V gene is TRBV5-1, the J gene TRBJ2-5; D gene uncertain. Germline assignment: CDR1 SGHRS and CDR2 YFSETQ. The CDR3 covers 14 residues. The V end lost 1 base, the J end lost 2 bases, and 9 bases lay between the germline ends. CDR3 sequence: CASSLFSGQETQYF. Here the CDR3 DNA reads TGCGCCAGCAGCTTGTTTTCCGGGCAAGAGACCCAGTACTTC.

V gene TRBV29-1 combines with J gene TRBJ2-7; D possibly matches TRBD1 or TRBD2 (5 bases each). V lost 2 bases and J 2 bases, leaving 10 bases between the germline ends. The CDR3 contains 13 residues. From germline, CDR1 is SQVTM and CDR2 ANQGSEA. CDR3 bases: TGCAGCGTTGAATTGGGGGTTGCCTACGAGCAGTACTTC. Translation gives CSVELGVAYEQYF.

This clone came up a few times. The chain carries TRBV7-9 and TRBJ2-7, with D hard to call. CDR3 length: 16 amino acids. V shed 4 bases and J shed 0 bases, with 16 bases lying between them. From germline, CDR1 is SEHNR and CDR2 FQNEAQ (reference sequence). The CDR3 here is CASSSLFGENSYEQYF. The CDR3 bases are TGTGCCAGCAGCTCGCTTTTCGGTGAAAACTCCTACGAGCAGTACTTC.

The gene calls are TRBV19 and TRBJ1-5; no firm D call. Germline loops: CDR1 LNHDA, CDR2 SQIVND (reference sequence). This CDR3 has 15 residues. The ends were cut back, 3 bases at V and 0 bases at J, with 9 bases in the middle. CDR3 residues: CASSITAYSNQPQHF. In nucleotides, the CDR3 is TGTGCCAGTAGTATCACAGCTTATAGCAATCAGCCCCAGCATTTT.

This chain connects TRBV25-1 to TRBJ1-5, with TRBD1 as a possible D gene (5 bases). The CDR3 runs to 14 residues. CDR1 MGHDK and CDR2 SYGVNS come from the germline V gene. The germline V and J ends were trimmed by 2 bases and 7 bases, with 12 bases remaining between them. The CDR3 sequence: CASSEGGGLQPQHF. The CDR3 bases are TGTGCCAGCAGTGAAGGGGGGGGACTGCAGCCCCAGCATTTT.

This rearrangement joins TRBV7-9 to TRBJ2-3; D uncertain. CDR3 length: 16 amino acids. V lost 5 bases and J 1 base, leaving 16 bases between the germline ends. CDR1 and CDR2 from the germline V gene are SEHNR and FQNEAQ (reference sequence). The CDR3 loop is CASSPLKAWGTDTQYF. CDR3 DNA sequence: TGTGCCAGCAGCCCTCTTAAAGCGTGGGGCACAGATACGCAGTATTTT.

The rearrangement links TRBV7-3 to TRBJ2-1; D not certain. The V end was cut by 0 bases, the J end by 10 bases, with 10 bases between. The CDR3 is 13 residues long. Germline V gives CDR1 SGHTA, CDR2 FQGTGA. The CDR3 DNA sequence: TGTGCCAGCAGCTTAACTGCAGGTCGCGAGCAGTTCTTC. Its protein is CASSLTAGREQFF.

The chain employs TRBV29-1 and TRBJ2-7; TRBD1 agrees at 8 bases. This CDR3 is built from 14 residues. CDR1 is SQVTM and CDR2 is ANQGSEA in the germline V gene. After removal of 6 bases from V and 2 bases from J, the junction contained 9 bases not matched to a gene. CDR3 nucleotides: TGCAGCGTGGCAACAGGGGGAGTTGCCTACGAGCAGTACTTC. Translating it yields CSVATGGVAYEQYF.

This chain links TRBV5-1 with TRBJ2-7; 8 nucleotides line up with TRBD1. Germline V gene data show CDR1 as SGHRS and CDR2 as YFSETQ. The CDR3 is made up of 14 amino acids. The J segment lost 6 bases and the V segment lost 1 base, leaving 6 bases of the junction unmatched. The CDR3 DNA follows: TGCGCCAGCAGCTTGTCTCAGGGGGCGATCGAGCAGTACTTC. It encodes CASSLSQGAIEQYF.

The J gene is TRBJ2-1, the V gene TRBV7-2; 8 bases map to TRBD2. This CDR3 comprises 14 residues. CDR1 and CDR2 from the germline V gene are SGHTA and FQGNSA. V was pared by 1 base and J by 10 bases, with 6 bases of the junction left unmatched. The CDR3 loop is CASSLGLAGGEQFF. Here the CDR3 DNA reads TGTGCCAGCAGCTTAGGGCTAGCGGGCGGCGAGCAGTTCTTC.

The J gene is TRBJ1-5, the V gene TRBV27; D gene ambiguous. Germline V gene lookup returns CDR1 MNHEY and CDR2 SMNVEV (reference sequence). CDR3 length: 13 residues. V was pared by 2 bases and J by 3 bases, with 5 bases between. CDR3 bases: TGTGCCAGCAGTTTAGGGGACAATCAGCCCCAGCATTTT. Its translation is CASSLGDNQPQHF.

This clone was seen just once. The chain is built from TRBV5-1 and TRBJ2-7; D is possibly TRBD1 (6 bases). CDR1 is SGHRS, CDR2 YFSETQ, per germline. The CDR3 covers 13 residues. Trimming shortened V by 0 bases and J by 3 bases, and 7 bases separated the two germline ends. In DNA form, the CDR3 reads TGCGCCAGCAGCTTGGGGACAGACTACGAGCAGTACTTC. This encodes CASSLGTDYEQYF.

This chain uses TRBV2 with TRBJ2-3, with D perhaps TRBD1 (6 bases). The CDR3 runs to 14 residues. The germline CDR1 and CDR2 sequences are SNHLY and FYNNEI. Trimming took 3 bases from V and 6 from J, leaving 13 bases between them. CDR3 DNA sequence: TGTGCCAGCAGTGAGGGCAGGGGCTGGGATACGCAGTATTTT. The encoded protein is CASSEGRGWDTQYF.